This T cell receptor beta chain was recorded in a study of blood T cell repertoires in COVID-19. Study background: There were acute and convalescent COVID-19 samples, and they came from the United States, Italy and Spain. PBMCs, B-cell-depleted T cells, or T cells were the source of the cDNA or gDNA that made up the material.

In the source study's methods: Reference gene primers were amplified, and this amplification served to estimate nucleated cell counts. Measured with immunoSEQ multiplex PCR; TCRdb has only the in-frame clones, and not every one. D and trimming come from the DNA, and the V and J calls and clone size come from that table. The table records about 70,000 clones, more than 60% of them present only once. CDR1 is KGHSH, CDR2 LQKENI, per germline. The CDR3 runs to 14 residues. V lost 5 bases to trimming and J lost 5 bases; unmatched junction nucleotides: 7. The sequenced material came from peripheral blood. The rearrangement links TRBV18 to TRBJ1-1; the match to TRBD1 covers 8 bases. This TCR came from a human donor in a cohort sampled during active COVID-19. In DNA, the CDR3 is TGTGCCAGCTCATCACAGGGGGATGGGACTGAAGCTTTCTTT. Protein sequence: CASSSQGDGTEAFF.